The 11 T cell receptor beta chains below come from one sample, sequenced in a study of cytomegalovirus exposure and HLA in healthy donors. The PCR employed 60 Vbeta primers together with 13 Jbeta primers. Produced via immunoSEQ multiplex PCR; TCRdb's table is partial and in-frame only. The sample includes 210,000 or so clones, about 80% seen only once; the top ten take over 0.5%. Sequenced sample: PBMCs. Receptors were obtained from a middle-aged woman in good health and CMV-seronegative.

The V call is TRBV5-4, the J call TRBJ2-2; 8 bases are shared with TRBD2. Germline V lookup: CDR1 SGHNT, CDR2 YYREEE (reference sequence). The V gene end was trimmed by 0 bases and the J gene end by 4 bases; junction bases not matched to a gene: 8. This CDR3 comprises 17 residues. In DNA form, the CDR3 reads TGTGCCAGCAGCTTGGGCTACGGGGGGGCTGGCACCGGGGAGCTGTTTTTT. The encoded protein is CASSLGYGGAGTGELFF.

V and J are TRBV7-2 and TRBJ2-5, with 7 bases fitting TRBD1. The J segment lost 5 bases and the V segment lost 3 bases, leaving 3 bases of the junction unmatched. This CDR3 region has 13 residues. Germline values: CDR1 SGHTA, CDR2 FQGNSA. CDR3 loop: CASSFKGAETQYF. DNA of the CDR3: TGTGCCAGCAGCTTCAAGGGGGCCGAGACCCAGTACTTC.

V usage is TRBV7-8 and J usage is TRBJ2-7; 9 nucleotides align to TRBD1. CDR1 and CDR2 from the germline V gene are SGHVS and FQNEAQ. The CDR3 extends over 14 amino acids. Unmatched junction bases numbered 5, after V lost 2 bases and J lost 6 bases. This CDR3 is CASSLLGQGGEQYF. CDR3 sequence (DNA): TGTGCCAGCAGCTTATTGGGACAGGGCGGCGAGCAGTACTTC.

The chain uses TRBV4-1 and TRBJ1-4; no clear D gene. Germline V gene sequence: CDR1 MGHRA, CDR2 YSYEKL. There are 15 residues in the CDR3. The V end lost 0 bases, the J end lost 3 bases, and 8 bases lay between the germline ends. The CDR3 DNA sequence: TGCGCCAGCAGCCAAGAGTTAGCTTCTAATGAAAAACTGTTTTTT. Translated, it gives CASSQELASNEKLFF.

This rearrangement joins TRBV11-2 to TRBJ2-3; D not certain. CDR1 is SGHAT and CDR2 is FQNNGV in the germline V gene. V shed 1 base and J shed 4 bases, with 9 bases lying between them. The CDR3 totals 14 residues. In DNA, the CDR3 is TGTGCCAGCAGCTTAGGGGTTGGGCCAGATACGCAGTATTTT. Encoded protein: CASSLGVGPDTQYF.

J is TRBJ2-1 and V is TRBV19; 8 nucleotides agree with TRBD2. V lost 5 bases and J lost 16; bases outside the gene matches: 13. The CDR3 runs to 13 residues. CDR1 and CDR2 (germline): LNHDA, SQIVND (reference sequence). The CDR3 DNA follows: TGTGCCAGTAGTCAGCCTCCGGGGGGGAGTCTATTCTTC. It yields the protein CASSQPPGGSLFF. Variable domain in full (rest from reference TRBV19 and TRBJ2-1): DGGITQSPKYLFRKEGQNVTLSCEQNLNHDAMYWYRQDPGQGLRLIYYSQIVNDFQKGDIAEGYSVSREKKESFPLTVTSAQKNPTAFYLCASSQPPGGSLFFGPGTRLTVL.

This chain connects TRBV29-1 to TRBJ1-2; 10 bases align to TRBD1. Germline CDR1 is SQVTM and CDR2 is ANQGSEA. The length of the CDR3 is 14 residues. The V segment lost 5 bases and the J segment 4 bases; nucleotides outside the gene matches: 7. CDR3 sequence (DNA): TGCAGCGTTCTGACAGGGGGCCAGGGCTATGGCTACACCTTC. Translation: CSVLTGGQGYGYTF.

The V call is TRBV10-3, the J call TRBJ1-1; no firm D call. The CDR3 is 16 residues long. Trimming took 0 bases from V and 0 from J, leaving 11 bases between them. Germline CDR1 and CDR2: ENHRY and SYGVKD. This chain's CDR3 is CAISESQETMNTEAFF. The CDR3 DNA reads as TGTGCCATCAGTGAGTCGCAGGAAACAATGAACACTGAAGCTTTCTTT.

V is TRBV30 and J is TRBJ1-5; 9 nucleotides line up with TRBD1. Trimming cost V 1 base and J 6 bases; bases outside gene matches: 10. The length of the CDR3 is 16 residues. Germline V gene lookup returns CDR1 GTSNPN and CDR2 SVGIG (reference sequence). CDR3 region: CAWSDRGTGRSQPQHF. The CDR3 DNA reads TGTGCCTGGAGTGATAGAGGGACAGGGAGAAGTCAGCCCCAGCATTTT.

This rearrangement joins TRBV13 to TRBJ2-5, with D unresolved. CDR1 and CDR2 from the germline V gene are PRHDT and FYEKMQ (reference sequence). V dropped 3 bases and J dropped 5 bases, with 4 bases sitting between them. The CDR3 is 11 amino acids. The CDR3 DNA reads TGTGCCAGCAGCTTCGGGGAGACCCAGTACTTC. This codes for CASSFGETQYF.

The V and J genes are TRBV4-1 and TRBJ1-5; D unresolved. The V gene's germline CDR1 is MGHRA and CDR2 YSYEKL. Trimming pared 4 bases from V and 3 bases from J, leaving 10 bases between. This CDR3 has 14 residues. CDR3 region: CASSLRQFNQPQHF. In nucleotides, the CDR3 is TGCGCCAGCAGCCTCAGGCAATTCAATCAGCCCCAGCATTTT.